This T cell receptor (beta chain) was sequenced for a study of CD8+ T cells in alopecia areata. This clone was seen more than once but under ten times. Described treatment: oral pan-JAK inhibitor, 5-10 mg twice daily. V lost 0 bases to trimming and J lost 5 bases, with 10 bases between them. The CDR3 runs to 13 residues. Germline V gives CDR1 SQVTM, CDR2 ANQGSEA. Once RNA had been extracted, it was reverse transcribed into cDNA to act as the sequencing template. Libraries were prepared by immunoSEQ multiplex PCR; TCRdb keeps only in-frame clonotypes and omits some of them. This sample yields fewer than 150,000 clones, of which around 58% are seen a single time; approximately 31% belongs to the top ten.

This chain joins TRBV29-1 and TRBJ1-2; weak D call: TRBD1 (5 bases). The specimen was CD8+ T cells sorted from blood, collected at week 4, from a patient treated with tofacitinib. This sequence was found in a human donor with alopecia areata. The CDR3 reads CSVEDWGIYGYTF. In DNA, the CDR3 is TGCAGCGTTGAAGATTGGGGCATTTATGGCTACACCTTC.